Each of the 8 T cell receptor beta chains below was sequenced from the same sample in a study of cytotoxic CD8 clonotypes in ibrutinib-treated CLL. Using immunoSEQ multiplex PCR, the repertoire was profiled, and TCRdb retains in-frame clones only, with some absent. This table has over 130,000 clones, 70% to 90% appearing once. This material consisted of PBMCs, taken after 36 months of ibrutinib treatment. The receptor source for this set is a human donor with chronic lymphocytic leukemia.

CDR3: CASGETSGPPGNIQYF. The CDR3 nucleotides read TGCGCCAGCGGTGAGACTAGCGGGCCTCCCGGGAACATTCAGTACTTC. The chain combines TRBV5-1 with TRBJ2-4, with TRBD2 matching 10 bases. The CDR3 has 16 residues. Trimming at V came to 7 bases and at J to 7 bases, leaving 14 bases not matched to a gene. CDR1 and CDR2 (germline): SGHRS, YFSETQ.

V is TRBV6-6 and J is TRBJ2-5, with unresolved D. CDR3 size: 15 residues. From germline, CDR1 is MNHNY and CDR2 SVGAGI (reference sequence). With 2 bases removed from V and 1 base from J, the gap between germline ends came to 11 bases. The CDR3: CASSYMGKIQETQYF. For the CDR3, the DNA is TGTGCCAGCAGTTACATGGGGAAGATCCAAGAGACCCAGTACTTC.

The rearrangement links TRBV4-1 to TRBJ1-4; unclear D gene. V lost 1 base and J 1 base, leaving 7 bases between the germline ends. Germline-derived CDR1 and CDR2 are MGHRA and YSYEKL. The CDR3 is 15 residues long. CDR3 nucleotide sequence: TGCGCCAGCAGCCAAGCTCGGGGAACTAATGAAAAACTGTTTTTT. It is translated as CASSQARGTNEKLFF.

J is TRBJ2-5 and V is TRBV4-2; 8 nucleotides line up with TRBD2. V lost 1 base, J lost 5 bases, and 9 bases stayed unmatched. The CDR3 has 16 amino acids. In germline, CDR1 is LGHNA, CDR2 YNFKEQ. The CDR3 DNA is TGTGCCAGCAGCCAAGTTTTCGGGGGGGCCTATGAGACCCAGTACTTC. Its protein product is CASSQVFGGAYETQYF.

The chain carries TRBV7-8 and TRBJ2-7, with D unclear. V was pared by 5 bases and J by 0 bases, with 11 bases between. This CDR3 is built from 14 residues. The V gene's germline CDR1 is SGHVS and CDR2 FQNEAQ. CDR3 sequence: CASSPWGISYEQYF. The CDR3 DNA reads TGTGCCAGCAGCCCCTGGGGTATCTCCTACGAGCAGTACTTC.

The chain is built from TRBV7-9 and TRBJ1-1; the D gene is possibly TRBD1 (6 bases). V lost 6 bases, J lost 3 bases, and 11 bases lay in between. Per germline, CDR1 SEHNR and CDR2 FQNEAQ (reference sequence). There are 13 residues in the CDR3. This chain's CDR3 is CASRLYRDTEAFF. The CDR3 DNA sequence: TGTGCCAGCAGGTTGTACAGGGACACTGAAGCTTTCTTT.

This clone came up a few times. The rearrangement joins TRBV19 to TRBJ1-5, with TRBD1 matching over 8 bases. The CDR3 has 16 amino acids. The ends lost 3 bases at V and 4 bases at J; junction bases unmatched: 8. Germline loops: CDR1 LNHDA, CDR2 SQIVND (reference sequence). The DNA for the CDR3 is TGTGCCAGTAGTATGTCCCGGACAGGGATGAATCAGCCCCAGCATTTT. It yields the protein CASSMSRTGMNQPQHF.

The chain links TRBV13 to TRBJ1-1; no reliable D call. The germline V and J ends were trimmed by 5 bases and 0 bases, with 10 bases remaining between them. This CDR3 comprises 14 residues. Germline assignment: CDR1 PRHDT and CDR2 FYEKMQ (reference sequence). CDR3 nucleotide sequence: TGTGCCAGCAGCCTTCGGGTGATGAACACTGAAGCTTTCTTT. The encoded protein is CASSLRVMNTEAFF.